A single sample gave rise to the 7 T cell receptor beta chains below, sequenced in a study of blood T cell repertoires in COVID-19 (TCRdb year 2020). Library construction relied on the immunoSEQ multiplex PCR assay. Drawn from immuneACCESS, this table holds only the in-frame rearrangements with V and J called that TCRdb kept. Clones are partly lost; checked studies trace under half to an unresolved V gene and leave the rest unexplained. A total of 150,000 to 200,000 clones appear in this sample, about 78% of them only once. The top ten clones comprise roughly 17% of the sample. The specimen was PBMCs or T cells enriched from blood (not recorded which). The receptor source for this set is a woman aged 45 to 65 who had recovered from COVID-19.

The chain recombines TRBV10-3 with TRBJ1-5, with D unclear. V was clipped by 10 bases and J by 2 bases, with 15 bases between them. Germline CDR1 is ENHRY and CDR2 is SYGVKD. This CDR3 is 14 amino acids long. The CDR3 DNA follows: TGTGCCACCGGAGGTACCCAGGGCAATCAGCCCCAGCATTTT. Translating gives CATGGTQGNQPQHF.

Turning to this clone: Other nucleotide sequences from this sample produce the same CDR3. This chain uses TRBV7-3 with TRBJ1-1, with a tentative D call TRBD1 (5 bases). Deletions cut 2 bases from V and 1 base from J, with 5 bases between. Germline V gives CDR1 SGHTA, CDR2 FQGTGA. The CDR3 covers 13 residues. The CDR3 DNA sequence: TGTGCCAGCAGCTTACAGGGGAACACTGAAGCTTTCTTT. Residues: CASSLQGNTEAFF.

The chain has TRBV7-9 and TRBJ2-3; TRBD2 matches 15 bases. CDR3 size: 16 residues. After removal of 4 bases from V and 3 bases from J, the junction contained 2 bases not matched to a gene. From germline, CDR1 is SEHNR and CDR2 FQNEAQ (reference sequence). CDR3 sequence reads: CASSYGLAGGTDTQYF. The CDR3 DNA follows: TGTGCCAGCAGCTATGGACTAGCGGGAGGGACAGATACGCAGTATTTT.

The gene calls are TRBV7-2 and TRBJ2-1, with TRBD2 identical over 11 bases. CDR1 is SGHTA, CDR2 FQGNSA, per germline. The V gene end was trimmed by 3 bases and the J gene end by 2 bases; junction bases not matched to a gene: 6. This CDR3 is 17 amino acids long. This CDR3 reads CASSFRPGLAAYNEQFF. CDR3 nucleotide sequence: TGTGCCAGCAGCTTTAGGCCGGGACTAGCGGCCTACAATGAGCAGTTCTTC.

Regarding this clone: With a much larger clone just one base away, this may be a read error. Other nucleotide sequences in the sample specify the same CDR3. V gene TRBV6-5 combines with J gene TRBJ1-1; D gene ambiguous. Germline CDR1 is MNHEY and CDR2 is SVGAGI. Trimming stripped 0 bases from V and 3 bases from J, with 11 bases between. This CDR3 region has 15 residues. The CDR3: CASSYSRTGDTEAFF. The CDR3 DNA sequence: TGTGCCAGCAGTTACTCGAGGACCGGGGACACTGAAGCTTTCTTT.

The chain carries TRBV19 and TRBJ2-2; D is possibly TRBD2 (5 bases). The V end lost 5 bases, the J end lost 0 bases, and 10 bases lay between the germline ends. The germline V gene has CDR1 LNHDA and CDR2 SQIVND (reference sequence). CDR3 length equals 15 residues. The chain's CDR3 is CASSERVANTGELFF. The CDR3 DNA follows: TGTGCCAGTAGTGAGAGGGTGGCGAACACCGGGGAGCTGTTTTTT.

This clone turned up a few times. This chain links TRBV12-3 or TRBV12-4 with TRBJ1-1; D ambiguous. The CDR3 sequence is 12 residues long. Deletions cut 3 bases from V and 1 base from J, with 3 bases between. This CDR3 reads CASSLANTEAFF. The DNA for the CDR3 is TGTGCCAGCAGTTTGGCGAACACTGAAGCTTTCTTT.